These 8 T cell receptor beta chains were all obtained from the same sample, sequenced in a study of long-term antiretroviral therapy in people with HIV. The authors ran the immunoSEQ assay, v3.0, at survey level. Repertoires were generated with immunoSEQ multiplex PCR, while TCRdb's copy carries only in-frame clones and drops some. Here the sample spans about 21,000 clones, 65% to 85% being singletons. Source: unsorted PBMCs, taken less than 1.8 years before starting antiretroviral therapy. These receptors all come from a middle-aged woman with HIV.

This clone was detected only a few times. The gene calls are TRBV6-6 and TRBJ2-7; D is undetermined. V was trimmed by 5 bases and J by 2 bases, leaving 16 bases between them. From germline, CDR1 is MNHNY and CDR2 SVGAGI (reference sequence). CDR3 length: 15 residues. The CDR3 DNA sequence: TGTGCCAGCAGTCCCCACGAGCTCGGTCCCTACGAGCAGTACTTC. Residues: CASSPHELGPYEQYF.

This clone was observed a handful of times. The gene calls are TRBV7-9 and TRBJ2-1, with 9 bases lining up with TRBD2. CDR3 length: 15 amino acids. Germline V lookup: CDR1 SEHNR, CDR2 FQNEAQ (reference sequence). J was trimmed by 7 bases and V by 1 base; bases with no gene match: 5. In nucleotides, the CDR3 is TGTGCCAGCAGCTTAGGGGGTACTAGCGGGAATGAGCAGTTCTTC. Amino acids: CASSLGGTSGNEQFF.

The rearrangement joins TRBV10-1 to TRBJ2-7; D remains ambiguous. Trimming cost V 9 bases and J 6 bases, with 9 bases left between them. Germline assignment: CDR1 WNHNN and CDR2 SYGVQD (reference sequence). The CDR3 totals 10 residues. As DNA, the CDR3 is TGCGCCAGGTTCGTAGGCGAGCAGTACTTC. Protein sequence: CARFVGEQYF.

The count of this clone is one. J is TRBJ1-2 and V is TRBV27; 9 bases map to TRBD1. V trimming: 8 bases; J trimming: 3 bases; junction bases outside the gene matches: 7. The CDR3 has 14 residues. Germline V gene data show CDR1 as MNHEY and CDR2 as SMNVEV (reference sequence). CDR3 region: CASRRTGGYYGYTF. The DNA of the CDR3 is TGTGCCAGCCGACGAACAGGGGGCTACTATGGCTACACCTTC.

CDR3 nucleotide sequence: TGTGCCAGCAGCTCCACCCACTCAGCCGGGGAGCTGTTTTTT. Protein: CASSSTHSAGELFF. The chain has TRBV5-5 and TRBJ2-2, with unresolved D. This CDR3 has 14 residues. Germline V gene data show CDR1 as SGHKS and CDR2 as YYEKEE (reference sequence). V gave up 3 bases and J gave up 6 bases, with 12 bases separating them.

The chain uses TRBV5-1 and TRBJ1-1; 7 nucleotides agree with TRBD1. With 0 bases clipped from V and 4 bases from J, the junction kept 9 bases outside the gene matches. This CDR3 region has 16 residues. Looked up from germline, CDR1 is SGHRS and CDR2 is YFSETQ. The CDR3 bases are TGCGCCAGCAGCTTGGGCCCCCAGGGGGGGGGCACTGAAGCTTTCTTT. The encoded protein is CASSLGPQGGGTEAFF.

This chain connects TRBV4-1 to TRBJ1-3, with no clear D. V lost 1 base and J 0 bases, leaving 4 bases between the germline ends. This CDR3 has 14 amino acids. Per the germline V gene, CDR1 is MGHRA and CDR2 is YSYEKL. CDR3 DNA: TGCGCCAGCAGCCAAGGACACTCTGGAAACACCATATATTTT. Translation gives CASSQGHSGNTIYF.

This chain links TRBV19 with TRBJ2-1; TRBD1 might be the D (6 bases). Trimming removed 3 bases from V and 5 bases from J, with 11 bases in between. Germline values: CDR1 LNHDA, CDR2 SQIVND (reference sequence). CDR3 length: 14 amino acids. The CDR3 sequence: CASSIRTANNEQFF. CDR3 coding DNA: TGTGCCAGTAGTATTCGGACAGCTAACAATGAGCAGTTCTTC.